The T cell receptor beta chain under discussion was sequenced for a study of blood T cell repertoires in COVID-19. Study-wide context: Spain, Italy and the United States supplied samples that represented acute and convalescent COVID-19.

This clone was counted once. The CDR3 extends over 15 amino acids. CDR1 is SGHRS and CDR2 is YFSETQ in the germline V gene. Germline trimming cut 3 bases from V and 6 bases from J; bases unmatched to any gene: 7. Study processing details: Reference gene primer amplification gave nucleated cell count estimates. Sequencing was performed with immunoSEQ multiplex PCR; in TCRdb, only in-frame clones are kept and a portion is missing. V, J and clone size were drawn from that table, and D and trimming were deduced from the DNA. The table lists tens of thousands of clones, approximately 88% of them singletons.

The origin of this receptor is an elderly man with active or convalescent COVID-19. The sample comprised peripheral blood. This chain joins TRBV5-1 and TRBJ2-2, with 8 bases aligning to TRBD1. CDR3 in amino acids: CASSYRDRWAGELFF. The CDR3 DNA reads TGCGCCAGCAGCTACCGGGACAGGTGGGCCGGGGAGCTGTTTTTT.